Listed below are T cell receptor delta chains from one sample, sequenced in a study of gamma-delta T cells after stem cell transplantation. TCRdb reprocessed the RT-PCR reads using CATT. This repertoire shows just over 15,000 delta-chain clones, almost 9.5% found once; its top ten account for about 66%. Material: gamma-delta T cells. These receptors originate from a human donor. It is not recorded whose cells these are; they may come from a transplant donor. Each CDR3 is given with its conserved first and last residue. The D gene is left open where the match is weak. Size is stated for part of the rows, as once, few or many counts, or as a class when the clone is expanded.

j_call cdr3_length v_call clone_size d_call cdr3_aa cdr3_nt
TRDJ1 21 TRDV1 NA NA CALGEEVARQWGARYTDKLIF TGTGCTCTTGGGGAAGAGGTAGCCAGACAGTGGGGGGCCAGGTACACCGATAAACTCATCTTT
TRDJ3 21 TRDV2 NA TRDD3 CACDTLPGGYNNSLDTRQMFF TGTGCCTGTGACACCCTTCCTGGGGGATACAATAACTCCTTAGACACCCGACAGATGTTTTTC
TRDJ1 18 TRDV2 NA NA CAYETKSSKKEDTDKLIF TGTGCCTATGAGACGAAGTCTTCGAAGAAAGAAGACACCGATAAACTCATCTTT
TRDJ1 22 TRDV2 many TRDD1 CACDTGNSTTSPGRTTSDKLIF TGTGCCTGTGACACCGGAAATAGTACTACGTCTCCTGGGCGCACTACGAGCGATAAACTCATCTTT
TRDJ1 22 TRDV1 few TRDD3 CALGATPRWGIRNFLYTDKLIF TGTGCTCTTGGGGCTACTCCTAGGTGGGGGATACGAAACTTTTTGTACACCGATAAACTCATCTTT
TRDJ1 15 TRDV3 many TRDD3 CAWVAGADTGDKLIF TGTGCCTGGGTAGCTGGGGCGGATACGGGCGATAAACTCATCTTT
TRDJ1 19 TRDV2 NA TRDD3 CACDTIPGGYAHYTDNLIF TGTGCCTGTGACACCATCCCTGGGGGATATGCCCACTACACCGATAACCTCATCTTT
TRDJ1 15 TRDV2 once NA CAYDEKAPINDKLIF TGTGCCTATGATGAAAAGGCCCCGATCAACGATAAACTCATCTTT
TRDJ1 18 TRDV2 NA TRDD3 CACDTLQFLGDLTDELIF TGTGCCTGTGACACCCTCCAATTCCTGGGGGATCTGACCGATGAACTAATCTTT
TRDJ1 21 TRDV2 NA NA CACDTVECNLHTGVLTAKLIF TGTGCCTGTGACACCGTTGAGTGCAACCTGCATACTGGTGTACTCACCGCTAAACTCATCTTT
TRDJ1 17 TRDV2 few NA CACDTGEGTLYTDKLIF TGTGCCTGTGACACCGGGGAGGGGACGTTGTACACCGATAAACTCATCTTT
TRDJ1 16 TRDV2 NA TRDD3 CACDTVDGDTTDKLIF TGTGCCTGTGACACCGTCGACGGGGATACCACCGATAAACTCATCTTT
TRDJ3 22 TRDV2 once TRDD3 CACDTLTGGPNLSSWDTRQMFF TGTGCCTGTGACACCCTTACTGGGGGCCCCAACCTAAGCTCCTGGGACACCCGACAGATGTTTTTC
TRDJ1 19 TRDV2 few NA CACDTAATWVHTYTDNLIF TGTGCCTGTGACACCGCGGCGACCTGGGTACACACGTACACCGATAACCTCATCTTT
TRDJ1 19 TRDV2 many NA CACDTGGTGRPGTTDKLIF TGTGCCTGTGACACCGGTGGAACGGGGAGACCGGGGACCACCGATAAACTCATCTTT
TRDJ1 18 TRDV2 few TRDD3 CACDTSQLGDTVTDKLIF TGTGCCTGTGACACCAGCCAACTGGGGGATACAGTCACCGATAAACTCATCTTT
TRDJ1 18 TRDV2 few NA CAYDTDSPERGDTDKLIF TGTGCCTATGACACCGATTCCCCGGAACGGGGGGACACCGATAAACTCATCTTT
TRDJ1 21 TRDV1 NA NA CALGELIASVLGPFYTDKLIF TGTGCTCTTGGGGAACTTATTGCCTCGGTACTGGGCCCTTTTTACACCGATAAACTCATCTTT
TRDJ1 19 TRDV2 NA NA CACDTRERGGPYLTDKLIF TGTGCCTGTGACACCAGGGAACGGGGGGGCCCTTACCTCACCGATAAACTCATCTTT